This TCR beta chain was identified in a study of blood T cell repertoires in COVID-19. In germline, CDR1 is KGHDR, CDR2 SFDVKD. The ends lost 3 bases at V and 5 bases at J; junction bases unmatched: 7. There are 15 residues in the CDR3. Source study methods: Using reference gene primer amplification, nucleated cell counts were estimated. Produced via immunoSEQ multiplex PCR; TCRdb's table is partial and in-frame only. For V, J and clone size, that table is used; D and trimming come from the DNA. The table has 140,000 or so clones, 88% seen once. V gene TRBV24-1 combines with J gene TRBJ1-1; TRBD1 aligns across 8 bases. The TCR comes from a man between 65 and 79 years old with acute or convalescent COVID-19. The material sequenced was peripheral blood. The CDR3 region has the DNA TGTGCCACCAGTGATACCCGGACAGGGAAAACTGAAGCTTTCTTT. It specifies CATSDTRTGKTEAFF.